This is a list of T cell receptor beta chains from one sample in a study of T cells after somatic rescue of genetic block. Measured with immunoSEQ multiplex PCR; TCRdb has only the in-frame clones, and not every one. The sample lists some 68,000 clones; approximately 91% were seen once. Sequenced: peripheral blood mononuclear cells (PBMCs). The source is a man aged 25 to 45. The CDR3 runs from the conserved cysteine through the conserved F or W. The D gene is left open where the match is weak. Expanded clones get a size class; other rows say once, few or many, or leave the size out.

size	D	V	length	J	CDR3	DNA
-	-	TRBV19	15	TRBJ1-5	CASSIVPWQGQPQHF	TGTGCCAGTAGTATAGTACCTTGGCAGGGTCAGCCCCAGCATTTT
-	-	TRBV6-5	14	TRBJ2-7	CASRLEGGGHEQYF	TGTGCCAGCAGATTAGAGGGGGGAGGACACGAGCAGTACTTC
-	-	TRBV7-2	15	TRBJ2-3	CASSLGGPGTDTQYF	TGTGCCAGCAGCTTAGGGGGTCCTGGCACAGATACGCAGTATTTT
once	-	TRBV4-1	15	TRBJ1-4	CASSQRQSTNEKLFF	TGCGCCAGCAGCCAACGACAATCAACTAATGAAAAACTGTTTTTT
-	TRBD1	TRBV6-5	15	TRBJ2-7	CASSAAGTGSYEQYF	TGTGCCAGCAGTGCTGCAGGGACAGGCTCCTACGAGCAGTACTTC
once	TRBD1	TRBV28	15	TRBJ2-7	CASSLVQTGGYEQYF	TGTGCCAGCAGCTTGGTCCAGACAGGGGGTTACGAGCAGTACTTC
-	TRBD2	TRBV7-8	17	TRBJ2-1	CASSLTRAGESYNEQFF	TGTGCCAGCAGCTTAACGCGGGCGGGAGAGTCCTACAATGAGCAGTTCTTC
-	-	TRBV5-4	14	TRBJ2-7	CASSSRDGLYEQYF	TGTGCCAGCAGCTCCCGGGACGGACTCTACGAGCAGTACTTC
-	TRBD2	TRBV23-1	21	TRBJ2-1	CASSQSLFRRLASLFINEQFF	TGCGCCAGCAGTCAATCTTTATTTAGGAGACTAGCGAGCTTGTTCATCAATGAGCAGTTCTTC
-	-	TRBV7-8	13	TRBJ1-2	CASSYDSNYGYTF	TGTGCCAGCAGCTACGACAGTAACTATGGCTACACCTTC
-	-	TRBV11-2	13	TRBJ1-1	CASLWGQGTEAFF	TGTGCCAGCCTCTGGGGGCAGGGCACTGAAGCTTTCTTT
-	TRBD1	TRBV4-3	15	TRBJ2-7	CASSQGQGATYEQYF	TGCGCCAGCAGCCAAGGACAGGGGGCAACCTACGAGCAGTACTTC
-	TRBD1	TRBV6-1	17	TRBJ1-1	CASSAAGQGFYYTEAFF	TGTGCCAGCAGTGCTGCGGGACAGGGATTTTATTACACTGAAGCTTTCTTT
-	-	TRBV29-1	12	TRBJ2-1	CSVVRYYNEQFF	TGCAGCGTTGTACGTTACTACAATGAGCAGTTCTTC
-	-	TRBV4-1	13	TRBJ1-5	CASSQGFNQPQHF	TGCGCCAGCAGCCAGGGTTTCAATCAGCCCCAGCATTTT
-	TRBD1	TRBV7-9	14	TRBJ2-7	CASSSTGGLYEQYF	TGTGCCAGCAGCTCTACAGGGGGACTTTACGAGCAGTACTTC
-	-	TRBV4-1	14	TRBJ1-1	CASSLREMNTEAFF	TGCGCCAGCAGCCTCAGGGAAATGAACACTGAAGCTTTCTTT
once	-	TRBV6-1	14	TRBJ2-2	CASSDGGPIGELFF	TGTGCCAGCAGTGACGGCGGTCCTATCGGGGAGCTGTTTTTT
-	-	TRBV18	13	TRBJ2-3	CASSPTSTDTQYF	TGTGCCAGCTCACCTACTAGCACAGATACGCAGTATTTT
-	TRBD2	TRBV11-2	15	TRBJ2-3	CASSLERGVTDTQYF	TGTGCCAGCAGCTTAGAGCGGGGGGTCACAGATACGCAGTATTTT
once	-	TRBV5-1	15	TRBJ2-7	CASSLEGRSSYEQYF	TGCGCCAGCAGCTTGGAGGGCCGAAGCTCCTACGAGCAGTACTTC
-	-	TRBV29-1	13	TRBJ1-1	CRIGRTDNTEAFF	TGCAGGATCGGCCGGACGGACAACACTGAAGCTTTCTTT
-	-	TRBV5-1	15	TRBJ1-2	CASSLVGEPNYGYTF	TGCGCCAGCAGCTTGGTAGGGGAGCCTAACTATGGCTACACCTTC
-	-	TRBV10-2	14	TRBJ2-7	CASSEQGMPYEQYF	TGCGCCAGCAGTGAACAGGGTATGCCCTACGAGCAGTACTTC
-	TRBD1	TRBV5-1	14	TRBJ2-5	CASSKGQGGETQYF	TGCGCCAGCAGCAAGGGACAGGGTGGAGAGACCCAGTACTTC
-	TRBD1	TRBV6-1	14	TRBJ2-4	CASSERGPKNIQYF	TGTGCCAGCAGTGAAAGGGGGCCTAAAAACATTCAGTACTTC
-	-	TRBV6-5	13	TRBJ2-1	CASSGHGYNEQFF	TGTGCCAGCAGTGGGCATGGCTACAATGAGCAGTTCTTC
-	-	TRBV15	12	TRBJ2-1	CATSSRGGEQFF	TGTGCCACCAGCAGTAGGGGTGGTGAGCAGTTCTTC
once	TRBD2	TRBV7-2	16	TRBJ2-5	CASSLGGSGVQETQYF	TGTGCCAGCAGCTTAGGGGGTAGCGGGGTTCAGGAGACCCAGTACTTC
-	TRBD2	TRBV5-1	16	TRBJ2-7	CASSTFPSGDVYEQYF	TGCGCCAGCAGCACGTTCCCTAGCGGGGACGTATACGAGCAGTACTTC
-	-	TRBV28	14	TRBJ2-2	CASTSGLGTGELFF	TGTGCCAGCACCTCAGGGTTAGGGACCGGGGAGCTGTTTTTT
-	TRBD2	TRBV19	18	TRBJ2-1	CASSIVGRGTSGKGEQFF	TGTGCCAGTAGTATAGTAGGGCGTGGGACTAGCGGGAAGGGTGAGCAGTTCTTC
few	-	TRBV6-6	14	TRBJ2-3	CASRREGRGDTQYF	TGTGCCAGCAGGCGCGAGGGCCGGGGAGATACGCAGTATTTT
-	-	TRBV20-1	11	TRBJ2-3	CSGGSVDTQYF	TGCAGTGGAGGAAGCGTAGATACGCAGTATTTT
-	TRBD2	TRBV7-2	17	TRBJ2-3	CASSPGLAGANTDTQYF	TGTGCCAGCAGCCCCGGACTAGCGGGAGCGAACACAGATACGCAGTATTTT